The rows below give T cell receptor beta chains drawn from one sample of a study of Ad26.COV2.S vaccination and SARS-CoV-2 variants. Some clones are missing from TCRdb's copy, which holds only in-frame ones; the method was immunoSEQ multiplex PCR. The data show around 250,000 clones, roughly 86% seen once. Material: peripheral blood, obtained in a trial of Ad26.COV2.S vaccine versus placebo. The origin of the receptors is a person aged 18-60 years who received the Ad26.COV2.S COVID-19 vaccine or a placebo. CDR3s include the opening cysteine and the closing phenylalanine or tryptophan. A D gene is named only where the DNA matches it firmly. For some rows the clone size is stated as once, few or many, or as a class when expanded; others skip it.

V,size,D,length,J,DNA,CDR3
TRBV20-1,.,TRBD2,13,TRBJ2-5,TGCAGTGCTAGTTATAAGCGGGGGGAGACCCAGTACTTC,CSASYKRGETQYF
TRBV6-5,.,.,15,TRBJ1-6,TGTGCCAGCAGTTACGGTATGGAAGCACCGTCACCCCTCCACTTT,CASSYGMEAPSPLHF
TRBV5-1,.,TRBD1,17,TRBJ2-2,TGCGCCAGCAGCTTGAGGACAGGGGGCTTGAACACCGGGGAGCTGTTTTTT,CASSLRTGGLNTGELFF
TRBV4-3,.,TRBD1,14,TRBJ1-2,TGCGCCAGCAGCCCTGGACAGGGGCACTATGGCTACACCTTC,CASSPGQGHYGYTF
TRBV27,.,.,15,TRBJ1-2,TGTGCCAGCACCTCCCACTCTCAGGCATCCTATGGCTACACCTTC,CASTSHSQASYGYTF
TRBV23-1,.,TRBD2,16,TRBJ2-1,TGCGCCAGCAGTCCTACCTCCCCCCCGGGAGGCAATGAGCAGTTCTTC,CASSPTSPPGGNEQFF
TRBV29-1,.,.,13,TRBJ1-1,TGCAGCGTGACTGACGGTCAGAGGACTGAAGCTTTCTTT,CSVTDGQRTEAFF
TRBV19,.,TRBD1,15,TRBJ1-5,TGTGCCAGGACAGACAGGGTCGATAGCAATCAGCCCCAGCATTTT,CARTDRVDSNQPQHF
TRBV5-1,.,.,13,TRBJ2-1,TGCGCCAGCACAACAGACTCCTACAATGAGCAGTTCTTC,CASTTDSYNEQFF
TRBV27,once,TRBD1,16,TRBJ2-3,TGTGCCAGCAGTTCCCACAGGGGGCGGGGCACAGATACGCAGTATTTT,CASSSHRGRGTDTQYF
TRBV29-1,.,.,15,TRBJ2-7,TGCAGCGTGAGGCCCGGGACCGCGAGCTCCTACGAGCAGTACTTC,CSVRPGTASSYEQYF
TRBV21-1,.,.,20,TRBJ2-3,TGTGCCAGCAGCGAGACCGCCAAAGTAAAAACGGACAGGGGAACAGATACGCAGTATTTT,CASSETAKVKTDRGTDTQYF
TRBV5-1,.,TRBD2,15,TRBJ2-1,TGCGCCAGCAGTCCGCGGGGGGGCCTTAACAATGAGCAGTTCTTC,CASSPRGGLNNEQFF
TRBV4-1,.,TRBD1,15,TRBJ1-6,TGCGCCAGCAGCCGCGACGGGACAGACAGTTCACCCCTCCACTTT,CASSRDGTDSSPLHF
TRBV7-2,.,.,16,TRBJ2-7,TGTGCCAGCAGCTTAGTGGGAGGTGACACCTCCTACGAGCAGTACTTC,CASSLVGGDTSYEQYF
TRBV5-6,.,.,18,TRBJ1-3,TGTGCCAGCAGCTCGAGGAGGGGACTTCTAGTCTCTGGAAACACCATATATTTT,CASSSRRGLLVSGNTIYF
TRBV9,.,.,13,TRBJ2-7,TGTGCCAGCAGCGTAGAGCCGAGTTACGAGCAGTACTTC,CASSVEPSYEQYF
TRBV7-2,.,.,12,TRBJ1-5,TGTGCCAGCAGCTTCTTCAATCAGCCCCAGCATTTT,CASSFFNQPQHF
TRBV20-1,.,.,11,TRBJ1-2,TGCAGTGCTCGACGGACCTATGGCTACACCTTC,CSARRTYGYTF
TRBV18,once,.,17,TRBJ2-5,TGTGCCAGCTCACCACGGGCTAATCCAGGCAGTCAAGAGACCCAGTACTTC,CASSPRANPGSQETQYF
TRBV6-1,once,.,15,TRBJ1-5,TGTGCCAGCAGTGAAACGGGACCCTCGATGTGGCCCCAGCATTTT,CASSETGPSMWPQHF
TRBV3-1/TRBV3-2,.,TRBD2,19,TRBJ2-1,TGTGCCAGCAGCCAAGTGATGGCCGGGACTACCCACTCCCGTGATGAGCAGTTCTTC,CASSQVMAGTTHSRDEQFF
TRBV20-1,.,.,11,TRBJ2-5,TGCAGTGCTAGAAGCGGAGAGACCCAGTACTTC,CSARSGETQYF
TRBV12-5,few,TRBD1,11,TRBJ2-7,TGTGCTAGTGGTGTTACAGGGGGCCAGTACTTC,CASGVTGGQYF
TRBV25-1,.,TRBD1,17,TRBJ1-4,TGTGCCAGCAGTGGCCCGGGACAGGGCTCGGCTAATGAAAAACTGTTTTTT,CASSGPGQGSANEKLFF
TRBV7-2,.,.,15,TRBJ2-7,TGTGCCAGCAGCTTAGCCGGCAGTTCCCTCTACGAGCAGTACTTC,CASSLAGSSLYEQYF
TRBV6-5,.,.,13,TRBJ1-1,TGTGCCAGCAGTTTATACAGTTACACTGAAGCTTTCTTT,CASSLYSYTEAFF
TRBV3-1/TRBV3-2,.,.,14,TRBJ1-1,TGTGCCAGCAGCCTGGGAACTGTTAATCGGGTGGCTTTCTTT,CASSLGTVNRVAFF
TRBV7-2,.,TRBD2,14,TRBJ2-1,TGTGCCAGCAGCGGACTAGCGGGAGTCGGTGAGCAGTTCTTC,CASSGLAGVGEQFF
TRBV5-6,.,.,15,TRBJ2-7,TGTGCCAGCAGCGCCATCAGGAGGCGCGTCAACGAGCAGTACTTC,CASSAIRRRVNEQYF
TRBV3-1/TRBV3-2,few,.,16,TRBJ1-1,TGTGCCAGCAGCCTAGACCAGGGTCAATGGAACACTGAAGCTTTCTTT,CASSLDQGQWNTEAFF
TRBV9,.,.,13,TRBJ1-3,TGTGCCAGCAGCGTATCTCCTGGAAACACCATATATTTT,CASSVSPGNTIYF
TRBV19,.,.,14,TRBJ1-5,TGTGCCAGTAGTATACCCCCCCCGAGGTCGCCCCAGCATTTT,CASSIPPPRSPQHF
TRBV4-1,.,TRBD2,16,TRBJ2-1,TGCGCCAGCAGCCAAGAGGCCAGCGGGGGGGGGAATGAGCAGTTCTTC,CASSQEASGGGNEQFF
TRBV9,.,TRBD2,16,TRBJ2-1,TGTGCCAGCAGCCCTAGAGGGGATACTAGCGTCGGGGAGCAGTTCTTC,CASSPRGDTSVGEQFF
TRBV5-1,.,.,11,TRBJ2-1,TGCGCCAGCAGCTTGTCAGGGCAGCAGTTCTTC,CASSLSGQQFF
TRBV18,few,.,15,TRBJ2-7,TGTGCCAGCTCACCGGGGGCAGGTGGGCTCTACGAGCAGTACTTC,CASSPGAGGLYEQYF
TRBV5-1,once,.,11,TRBJ2-5,TGCGCCAGCAAGTCCCAAGAGACCCAGTACTTC,CASKSQETQYF
TRBV3-1/TRBV3-2,.,TRBD2,15,TRBJ2-3,TGTGCCAGCAGTCGACTAGCGTCTAGCACAGATACGCAGTATTTT,CASSRLASSTDTQYF
TRBV18,.,TRBD1,14,TRBJ1-2,TGTGCCAGCTCACCACCCGACAGGGTTAGTGGCTACACCTTC,CASSPPDRVSGYTF
TRBV3-1/TRBV3-2,.,.,14,TRBJ1-1,TGTGCCAGCAGCCAGGGAGGGGCTGGGACTGAAGCTTTCTTT,CASSQGGAGTEAFF
TRBV19,.,.,10,TRBJ2-7,TGTGCCAGTAGTAGATACGAGCAGTACTTC,CASSRYEQYF
TRBV11-1,.,.,13,TRBJ1-1,TGTGCCAGCAGCCGTACAGAGAACACTGAAGCTTTCTTT,CASSRTENTEAFF
TRBV5-1,.,TRBD1,15,TRBJ1-1,TGCGCCAGCAGCTTGGAAACAGGGGCGAGCACTGAAGCTTTCTTT,CASSLETGASTEAFF